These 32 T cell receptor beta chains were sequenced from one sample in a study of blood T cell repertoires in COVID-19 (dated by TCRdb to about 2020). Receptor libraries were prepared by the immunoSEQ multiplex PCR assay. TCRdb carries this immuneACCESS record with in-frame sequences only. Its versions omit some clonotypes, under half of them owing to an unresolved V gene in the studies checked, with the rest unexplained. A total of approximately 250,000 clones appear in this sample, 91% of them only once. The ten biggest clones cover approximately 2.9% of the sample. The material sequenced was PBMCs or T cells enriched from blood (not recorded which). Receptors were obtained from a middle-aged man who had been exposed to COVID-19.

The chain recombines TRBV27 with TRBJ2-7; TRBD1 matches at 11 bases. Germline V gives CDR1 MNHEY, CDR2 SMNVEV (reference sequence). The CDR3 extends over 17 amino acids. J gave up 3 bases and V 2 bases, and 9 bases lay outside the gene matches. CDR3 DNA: TGTGCCAGCAGTTTAGGTGTTGGGACAGGGGGAGACTACGAGCAGTACTTC. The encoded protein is CASSLGVGTGGDYEQYF.

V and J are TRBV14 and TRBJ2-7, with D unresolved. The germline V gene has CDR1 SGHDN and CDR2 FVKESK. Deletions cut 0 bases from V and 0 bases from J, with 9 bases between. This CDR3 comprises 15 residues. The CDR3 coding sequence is TGTGCCAGCAGCCAAGAGTCTGCAGACTCCTACGAGCAGTACTTC. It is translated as CASSQESADSYEQYF.

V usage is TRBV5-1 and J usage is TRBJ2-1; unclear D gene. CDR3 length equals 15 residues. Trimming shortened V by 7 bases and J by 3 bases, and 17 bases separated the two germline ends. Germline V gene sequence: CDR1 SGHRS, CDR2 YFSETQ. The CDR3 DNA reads TGCGCCAGCGGCCGTGAGGAACCCGTCTACAATGAGCAGTTCTTC. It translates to CASGREEPVYNEQFF.

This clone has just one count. The CDR3 nucleotides are TGTGCCAGCAACAGGGATTTCGAGCAGTACTTC. It yields the protein CASNRDFEQYF. This rearrangement joins TRBV6-5 to TRBJ2-7; tentative D call: TRBD1 (6 bases). This CDR3 spans 11 amino acids. Deletions cut 7 bases from V and 6 bases from J, with 10 bases between. Germline values: CDR1 MNHEY, CDR2 SVGAGI.

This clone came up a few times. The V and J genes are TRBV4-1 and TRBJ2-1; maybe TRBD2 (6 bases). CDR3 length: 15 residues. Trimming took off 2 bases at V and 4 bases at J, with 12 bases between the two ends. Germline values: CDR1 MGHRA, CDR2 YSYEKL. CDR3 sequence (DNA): TGCGCCAGCAGCCAAATCCGGACTATATACAATGAGCAGTTCTTC. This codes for CASSQIRTIYNEQFF.

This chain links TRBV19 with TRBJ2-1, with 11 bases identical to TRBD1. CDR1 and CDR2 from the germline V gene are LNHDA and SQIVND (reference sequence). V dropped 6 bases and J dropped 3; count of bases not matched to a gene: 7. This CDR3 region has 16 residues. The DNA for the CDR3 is TGTGCCAGTAGCAAACTGGGACAGGGGGGCTACAATGAGCAGTTCTTC. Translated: CASSKLGQGGYNEQFF.

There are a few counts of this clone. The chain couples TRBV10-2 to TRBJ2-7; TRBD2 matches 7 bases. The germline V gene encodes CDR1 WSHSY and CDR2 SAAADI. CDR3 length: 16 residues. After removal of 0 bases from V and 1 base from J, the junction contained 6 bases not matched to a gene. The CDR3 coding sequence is TGCGCCAGCAGTGAGTCTGGCGGCGGGAGATCCTACGAGCAGTACTTC. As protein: CASSESGGGRSYEQYF.

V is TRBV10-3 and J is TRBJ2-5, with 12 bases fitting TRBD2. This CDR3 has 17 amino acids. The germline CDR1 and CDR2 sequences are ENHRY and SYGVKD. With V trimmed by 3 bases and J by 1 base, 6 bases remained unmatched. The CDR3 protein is CAISEVTSGSFQETQYF. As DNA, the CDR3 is TGTGCCATCAGTGAAGTGACTAGCGGGAGCTTCCAAGAGACCCAGTACTTC.

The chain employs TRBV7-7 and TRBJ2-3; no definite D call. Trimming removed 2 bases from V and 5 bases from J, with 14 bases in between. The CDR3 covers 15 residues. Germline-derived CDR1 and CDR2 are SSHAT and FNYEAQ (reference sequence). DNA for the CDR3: TGTGCCAGCAGCTTACTGCCCCAGGCAGGAGATACGCAGTATTTT. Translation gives CASSLLPQAGDTQYF.

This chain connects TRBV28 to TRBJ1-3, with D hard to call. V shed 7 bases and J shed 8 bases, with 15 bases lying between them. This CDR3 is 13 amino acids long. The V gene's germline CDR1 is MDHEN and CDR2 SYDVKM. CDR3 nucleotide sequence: TGTGCCAGCACCCCGCGGGGAGTATACACCATATATTTT. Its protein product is CASTPRGVYTIYF.

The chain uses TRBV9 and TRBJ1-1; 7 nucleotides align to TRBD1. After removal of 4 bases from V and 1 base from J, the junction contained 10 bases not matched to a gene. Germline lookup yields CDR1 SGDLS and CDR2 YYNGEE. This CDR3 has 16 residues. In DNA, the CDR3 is TGTGCCAGCAGCCCCCGGGTCGGGACAGCGAACACTGAAGCTTTCTTT. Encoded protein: CASSPRVGTANTEAFF.

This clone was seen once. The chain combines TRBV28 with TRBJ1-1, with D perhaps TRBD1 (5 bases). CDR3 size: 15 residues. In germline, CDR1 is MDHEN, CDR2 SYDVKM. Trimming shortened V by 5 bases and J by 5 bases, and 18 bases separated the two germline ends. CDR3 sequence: CASSPRAVVPTEAFF. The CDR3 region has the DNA TGTGCCAGCAGTCCCAGGGCGGTTGTCCCGACTGAAGCTTTCTTT.

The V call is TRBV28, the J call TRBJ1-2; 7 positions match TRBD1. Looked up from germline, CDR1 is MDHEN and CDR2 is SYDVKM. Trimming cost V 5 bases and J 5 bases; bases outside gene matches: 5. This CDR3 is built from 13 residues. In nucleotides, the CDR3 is TGTGCCAGCAGTCTGACAGGGCATTATGGCTACACCTTC. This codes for CASSLTGHYGYTF.

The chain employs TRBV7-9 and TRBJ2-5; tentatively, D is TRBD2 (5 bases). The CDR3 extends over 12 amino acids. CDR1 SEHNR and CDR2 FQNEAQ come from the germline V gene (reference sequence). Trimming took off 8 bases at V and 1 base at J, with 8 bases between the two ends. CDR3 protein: CASLGLQETQYF. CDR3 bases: TGTGCCAGCTTAGGACTCCAAGAGACCCAGTACTTC.

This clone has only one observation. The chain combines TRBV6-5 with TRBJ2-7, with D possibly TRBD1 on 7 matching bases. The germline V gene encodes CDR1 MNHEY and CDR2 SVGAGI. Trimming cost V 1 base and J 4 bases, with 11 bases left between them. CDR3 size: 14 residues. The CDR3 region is CASSYYPGGYEQYF. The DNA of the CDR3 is TGTGCCAGCAGTTACTATCCAGGGGGGTACGAGCAGTACTTC.

The CDR3 sequence: CASSLDSRNSPLHF. CDR3 bases: TGTGCCAGCAGCTTAGATTCGAGAAATTCACCCCTCCACTTT. The rearrangement joins TRBV11-1 to TRBJ1-6; D not resolved. The CDR3 spans 14 residues. Trimming shortened V by 1 base and J by 7 bases, and 8 bases separated the two germline ends. Germline V gives CDR1 SGHAT, CDR2 FQDESV (reference sequence).

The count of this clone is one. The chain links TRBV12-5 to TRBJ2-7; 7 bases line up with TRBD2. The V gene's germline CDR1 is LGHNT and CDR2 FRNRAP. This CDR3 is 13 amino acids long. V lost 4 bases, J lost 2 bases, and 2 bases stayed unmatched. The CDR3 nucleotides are TGTGCTAGTGGTTCGGGGACTACCTACGAGCAGTACTTC. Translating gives CASGSGTTYEQYF.

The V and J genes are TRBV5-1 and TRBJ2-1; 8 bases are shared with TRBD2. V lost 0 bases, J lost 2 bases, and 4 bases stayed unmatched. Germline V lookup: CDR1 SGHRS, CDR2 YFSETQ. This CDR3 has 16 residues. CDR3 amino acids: CASSLVGSGTYNEQFF. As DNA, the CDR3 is TGCGCCAGCAGCTTGGTTGGTAGCGGGACCTACAATGAGCAGTTCTTC. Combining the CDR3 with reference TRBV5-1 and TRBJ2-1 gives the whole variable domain KAGVTQTPRYLIKTRGQQVTLSCSPISGHRSVSWYQQTPGQGLQFLFEYFSETQRNKGNFPGRFSGRQFSNSRSEMNVSTLELGDSALYLCASSLVGSGTYNEQFFGPGTRLTVL.

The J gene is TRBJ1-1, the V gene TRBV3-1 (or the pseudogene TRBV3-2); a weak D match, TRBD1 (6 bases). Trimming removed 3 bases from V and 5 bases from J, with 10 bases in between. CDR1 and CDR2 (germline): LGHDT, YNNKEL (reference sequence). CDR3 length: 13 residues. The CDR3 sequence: CASSQIQGTEAFF. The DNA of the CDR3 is TGTGCCAGCAGCCAGATACAGGGTACTGAAGCTTTCTTT.

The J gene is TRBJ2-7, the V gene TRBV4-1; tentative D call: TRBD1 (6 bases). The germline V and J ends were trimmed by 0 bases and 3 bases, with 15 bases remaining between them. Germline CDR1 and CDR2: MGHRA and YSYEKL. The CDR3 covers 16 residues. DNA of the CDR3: TGCGCCAGCAGCCAAGAAGTAAAGGACAGAGTCTACGAGCAGTACTTC. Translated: CASSQEVKDRVYEQYF.

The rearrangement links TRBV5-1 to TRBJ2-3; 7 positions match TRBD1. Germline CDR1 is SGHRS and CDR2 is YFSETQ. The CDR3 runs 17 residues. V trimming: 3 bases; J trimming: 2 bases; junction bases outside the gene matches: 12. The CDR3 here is CASSSFRNRGITDTQYF. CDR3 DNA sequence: TGCGCCAGCAGCTCGTTCCGGAACAGGGGAATCACAGATACGCAGTATTTT.

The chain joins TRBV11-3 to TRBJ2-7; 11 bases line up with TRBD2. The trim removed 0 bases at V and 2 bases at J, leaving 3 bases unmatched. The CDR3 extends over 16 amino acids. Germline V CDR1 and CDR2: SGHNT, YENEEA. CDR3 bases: TGTGCCAGCAGCTTAGAGGATAGCGGGAGGGCCTACGAGCAGTACTTC. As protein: CASSLEDSGRAYEQYF. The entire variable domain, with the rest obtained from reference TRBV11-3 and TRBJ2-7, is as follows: EAGVVQSPRYKIIEKKQPVAFWCNPISGHNTLYWYLQNLGQGPELLIRYENEEAVDDSQLPKDRFSAERLKGVDSTLKIQPAELGDSAVYLCASSLEDSGRAYEQYFGPGTRLTVT.

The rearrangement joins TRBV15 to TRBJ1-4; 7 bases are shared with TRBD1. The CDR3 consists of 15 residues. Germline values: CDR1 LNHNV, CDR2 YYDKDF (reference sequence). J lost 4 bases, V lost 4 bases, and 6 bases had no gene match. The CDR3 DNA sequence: TGTGCCACCAGCACAGTGACAGGGAGTAATGAAAAACTGTTTTTT. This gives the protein CATSTVTGSNEKLFF.

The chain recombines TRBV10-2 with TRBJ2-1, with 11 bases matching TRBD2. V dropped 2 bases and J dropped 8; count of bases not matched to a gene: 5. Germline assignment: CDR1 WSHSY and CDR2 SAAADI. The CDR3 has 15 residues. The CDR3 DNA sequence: TGCGCCAGCAGTGAGCCTGGACTAGCGGGCGATGAGCAGTTCTTC. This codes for CASSEPGLAGDEQFF.

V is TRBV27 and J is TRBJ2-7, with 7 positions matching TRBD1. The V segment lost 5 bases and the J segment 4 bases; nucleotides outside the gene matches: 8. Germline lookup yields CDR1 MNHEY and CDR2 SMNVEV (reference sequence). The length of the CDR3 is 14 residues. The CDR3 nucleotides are TGTGCCAGCAGTCAAACGGGACAGATGTACGAGCAGTACTTC. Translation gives CASSQTGQMYEQYF.

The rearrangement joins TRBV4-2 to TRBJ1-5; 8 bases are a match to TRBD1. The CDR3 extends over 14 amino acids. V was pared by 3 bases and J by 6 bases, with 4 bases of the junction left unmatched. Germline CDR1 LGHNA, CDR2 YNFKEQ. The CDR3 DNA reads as TGTGCCAGCAGCCACCGGACAGGGTCTCAGCCCCAGCATTTT. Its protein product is CASSHRTGSQPQHF.

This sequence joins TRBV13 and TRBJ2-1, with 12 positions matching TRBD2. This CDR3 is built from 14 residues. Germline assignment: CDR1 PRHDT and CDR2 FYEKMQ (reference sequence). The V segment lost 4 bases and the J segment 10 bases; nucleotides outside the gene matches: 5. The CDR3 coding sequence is TGTGCCAGCAGCTCCTGGACTAGCGGGATGGAGCAGTTCTTC. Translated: CASSSWTSGMEQFF. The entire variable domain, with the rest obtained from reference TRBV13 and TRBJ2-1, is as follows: AAGVIQSPRHLIKEKRETATLKCYPIPRHDTVYWYQQGPGQDPQFLISFYEKMQSDKGSIPDRFSAQQFSDYHSELNMSSLELGDSALYFCASSSWTSGMEQFFGPGTRLTVL.

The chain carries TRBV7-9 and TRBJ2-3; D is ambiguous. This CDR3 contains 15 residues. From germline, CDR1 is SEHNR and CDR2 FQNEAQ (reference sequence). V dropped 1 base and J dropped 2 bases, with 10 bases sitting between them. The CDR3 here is CASSLVVSTTDTQYF. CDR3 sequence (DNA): TGTGCCAGCAGCTTAGTCGTATCTACCACAGATACGCAGTATTTT.

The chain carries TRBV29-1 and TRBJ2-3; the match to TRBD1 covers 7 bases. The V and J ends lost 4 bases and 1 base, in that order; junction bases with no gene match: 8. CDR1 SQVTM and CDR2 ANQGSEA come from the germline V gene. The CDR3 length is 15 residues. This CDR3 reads CSVGYTGEGTDTQYF. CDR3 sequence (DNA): TGCAGCGTTGGATACACAGGGGAAGGCACAGATACGCAGTATTTT.

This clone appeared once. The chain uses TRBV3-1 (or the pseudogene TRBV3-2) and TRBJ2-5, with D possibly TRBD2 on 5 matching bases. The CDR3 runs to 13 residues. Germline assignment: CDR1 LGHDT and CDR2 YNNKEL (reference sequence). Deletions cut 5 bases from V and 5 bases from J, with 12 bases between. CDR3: CASSRRGLETQYF. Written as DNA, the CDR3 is TGTGCCAGCAGCAGGCGAGGGTTGGAGACCCAGTACTTC.

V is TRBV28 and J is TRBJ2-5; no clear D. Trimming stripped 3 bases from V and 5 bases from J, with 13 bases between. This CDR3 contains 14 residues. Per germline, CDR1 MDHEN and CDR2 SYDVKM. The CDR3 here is CASSFRLSEETQYF. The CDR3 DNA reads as TGTGCCAGCAGTTTTCGGTTGTCGGAGGAGACCCAGTACTTC.

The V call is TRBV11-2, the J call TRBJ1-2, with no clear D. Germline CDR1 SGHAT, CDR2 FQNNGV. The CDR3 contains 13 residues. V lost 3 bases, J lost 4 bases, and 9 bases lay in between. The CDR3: CASSFYSSYGYTF. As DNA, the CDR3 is TGTGCCAGCAGCTTCTACAGTTCCTATGGCTACACCTTC.